The rows below give T cell receptor beta chains drawn from one sample of a study of shared clonotypes between healthy human individuals. Measured with immunoSEQ multiplex PCR; TCRdb has only the in-frame clones, and not every one. Here the sample spans some 1,600,000 clones, 95% to 99% being singletons. The sample comprised naive CD4+ T cells sorted from blood. The source of these receptors is a man aged 25 to 45 in good health. The CDR3 runs from the conserved cysteine through the conserved F or W. The D gene is left open where the match is weak.

V	D	J	CDR3	DNA
TRBV19	-	TRBJ2-5	CASSTSMGVETQYF	TGTGCCAGTAGTACGTCAATGGGGGTGGAGACCCAGTACTTC
TRBV28	-	TRBJ2-7	CASNDRLHYEQYF	TGTGCCAGCAATGACAGGTTACACTACGAGCAGTACTTC
TRBV18	TRBD2	TRBJ2-1	CASSPTSTSGSIHEQFF	TGTGCCAGCTCACCCACTTCGACTAGCGGGAGTATACATGAGCAGTTCTTC
TRBV14	TRBD2	TRBJ2-5	CASSPTSGRGETQYF	TGTGCCAGCAGCCCGACTAGCGGGAGGGGTGAGACCCAGTACTTC
TRBV9	TRBD2	TRBJ2-7	CASSVGPGLAGAYEQYF	TGTGCCAGCAGCGTAGGGCCGGGACTAGCGGGAGCGTACGAGCAGTACTTC
TRBV6-6	-	TRBJ2-1	CASGRSYNEQFF	TGTGCCAGCGGGAGGAGCTACAATGAGCAGTTCTTC
TRBV7-2	-	TRBJ1-2	CASSLALHGYTF	TGTGCCAGCAGCTTGGCATTGCATGGCTACACCTTC
TRBV5-4	TRBD2	TRBJ2-1	CASSLGPASGRTDEQFF	TGTGCCAGCAGCTTGGGACCCGCTAGCGGGAGGACGGATGAGCAGTTCTTC
TRBV5-1	TRBD1	TRBJ2-3	CASSPGRDRVVDTQYF	TGCGCCAGCAGCCCGGGTAGAGACAGGGTTGTAGATACGCAGTATTTT
TRBV4-1	TRBD2	TRBJ2-5	CASSQGTSGHQETQYF	TGCGCCAGCAGCCAAGGGACTAGCGGGCACCAAGAGACCCAGTACTTC
TRBV28	-	TRBJ2-7	CASSLNAYEQYF	TGTGCCAGCAGTTTAAACGCCTACGAGCAGTACTTC
TRBV19	-	TRBJ1-5	CASSMIRDNQPQHF	TGTGCCAGTAGTATGATAAGGGACAATCAGCCCCAGCATTTT
TRBV2	-	TRBJ2-7	CASSEAGTPTYEQYF	TGTGCCAGCAGCGAAGCTGGGACACCAACCTACGAGCAGTACTTC